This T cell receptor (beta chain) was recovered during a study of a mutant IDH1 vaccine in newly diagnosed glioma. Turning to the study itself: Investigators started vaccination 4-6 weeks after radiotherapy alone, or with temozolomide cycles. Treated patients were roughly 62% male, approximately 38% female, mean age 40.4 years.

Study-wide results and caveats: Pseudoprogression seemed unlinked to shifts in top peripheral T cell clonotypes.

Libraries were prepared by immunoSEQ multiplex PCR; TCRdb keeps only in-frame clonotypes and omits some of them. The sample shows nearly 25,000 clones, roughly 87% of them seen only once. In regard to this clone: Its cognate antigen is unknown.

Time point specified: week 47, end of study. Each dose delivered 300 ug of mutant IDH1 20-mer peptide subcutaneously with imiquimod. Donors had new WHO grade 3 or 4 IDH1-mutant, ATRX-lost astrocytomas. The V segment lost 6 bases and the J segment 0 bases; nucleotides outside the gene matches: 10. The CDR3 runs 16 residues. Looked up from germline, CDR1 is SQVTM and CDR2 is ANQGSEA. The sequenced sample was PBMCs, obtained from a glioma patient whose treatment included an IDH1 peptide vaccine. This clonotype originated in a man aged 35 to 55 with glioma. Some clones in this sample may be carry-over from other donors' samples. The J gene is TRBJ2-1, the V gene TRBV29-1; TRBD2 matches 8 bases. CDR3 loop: CSVGGGLFYSYNEQFF. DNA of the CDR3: TGCAGCGTCGGGGGGGGGCTATTCTACTCCTACAATGAGCAGTTCTTC.